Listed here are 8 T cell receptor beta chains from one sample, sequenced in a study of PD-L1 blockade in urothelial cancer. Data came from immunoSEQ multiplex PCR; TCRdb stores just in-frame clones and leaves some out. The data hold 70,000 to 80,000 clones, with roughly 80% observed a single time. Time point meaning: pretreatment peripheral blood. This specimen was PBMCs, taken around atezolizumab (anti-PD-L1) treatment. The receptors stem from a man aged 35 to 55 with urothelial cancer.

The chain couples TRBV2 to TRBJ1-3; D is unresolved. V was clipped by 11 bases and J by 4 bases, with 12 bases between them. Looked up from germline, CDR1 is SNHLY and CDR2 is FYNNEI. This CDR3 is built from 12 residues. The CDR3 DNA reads TGTGCCCGCGGAGCAGACGGAAACACCATATATTTT. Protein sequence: CARGADGNTIYF. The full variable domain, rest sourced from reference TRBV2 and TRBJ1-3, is EPEVTQTPSHQVTQMGQEVILRCVPISNHLYFYWYRQILGQKVEFLVSFYNNEISEKSEIFDDQFSVERPDGSNFTLKIRSTKLEDSAMYFCARGADGNTIYFGEGSWLTVV.

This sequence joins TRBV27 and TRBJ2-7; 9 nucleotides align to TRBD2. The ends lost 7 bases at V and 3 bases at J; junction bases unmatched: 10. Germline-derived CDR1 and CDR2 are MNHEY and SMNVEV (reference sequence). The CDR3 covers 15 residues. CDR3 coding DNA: TGTGCCAGCAAAACGGTAGGGACTAGCTTCTACGAGCAGTACTTC. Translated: CASKTVGTSFYEQYF.

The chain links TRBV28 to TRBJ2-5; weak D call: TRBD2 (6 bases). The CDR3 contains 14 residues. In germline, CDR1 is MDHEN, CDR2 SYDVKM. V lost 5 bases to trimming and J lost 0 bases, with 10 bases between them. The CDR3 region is CASSPRGDQETQYF. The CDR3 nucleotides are TGTGCCAGCAGTCCCCGCGGGGACCAAGAGACCCAGTACTTC.

Written as DNA, the CDR3 is TGTGCCAGCTCACCACTGGGGGCCATGAACACTGAAGCTTTCTTT. Translated: CASSPLGAMNTEAFF. The chain couples TRBV18 to TRBJ1-1; the D gene is possibly TRBD1 (6 bases). CDR3 size: 15 residues. V lost 1 base and J lost 0, with 9 bases in between. Germline V CDR1 and CDR2: KGHSH, LQKENI.

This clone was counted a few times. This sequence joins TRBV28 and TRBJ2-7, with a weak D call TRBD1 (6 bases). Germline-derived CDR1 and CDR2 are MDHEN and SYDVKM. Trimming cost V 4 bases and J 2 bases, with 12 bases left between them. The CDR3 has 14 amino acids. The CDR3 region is CASSSGTRPYEQYF. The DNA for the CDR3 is TGTGCCAGCAGTTCCGGGACACGACCCTACGAGCAGTACTTC.

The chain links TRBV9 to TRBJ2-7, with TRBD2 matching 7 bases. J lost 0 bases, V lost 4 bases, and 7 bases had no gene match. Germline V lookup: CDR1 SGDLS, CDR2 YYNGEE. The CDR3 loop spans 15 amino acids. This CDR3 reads CASSPRASGSYEQYF. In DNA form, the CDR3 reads TGTGCCAGCAGCCCCCGCGCTAGCGGCTCCTACGAGCAGTACTTC.

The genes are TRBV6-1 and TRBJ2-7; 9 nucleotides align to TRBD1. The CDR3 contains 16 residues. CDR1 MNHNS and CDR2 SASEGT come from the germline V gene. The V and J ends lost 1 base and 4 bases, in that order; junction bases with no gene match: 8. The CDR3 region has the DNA TGTGCCAGCAGTGAAGAGTCTCGGACAGGGGTATACGAGCAGTACTTC. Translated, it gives CASSEESRTGVYEQYF.

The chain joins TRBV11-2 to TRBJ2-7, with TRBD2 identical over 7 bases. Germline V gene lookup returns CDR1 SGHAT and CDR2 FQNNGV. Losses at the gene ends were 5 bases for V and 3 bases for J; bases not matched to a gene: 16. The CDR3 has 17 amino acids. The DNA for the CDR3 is TGTGCCAGCAGCCCCCTGGGGAGGGCTGGGCGGTTCTACGAGCAGTACTTC. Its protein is CASSPLGRAGRFYEQYF. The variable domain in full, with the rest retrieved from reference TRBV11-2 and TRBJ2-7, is EAGVAQSPRYKIIEKRQSVAFWCNPISGHATLYWYQQILGQGPKLLIQFQNNGVVDDSQLPKDRFSAERLKGVDSTLKIQPAKLEDSAVYLCASSPLGRAGRFYEQYFGPGTRLTVT.